This T cell receptor beta chain originates from a study of Ad26.COV2.S vaccination and SARS-CoV-2 variants. Specified treatment: some 19 received Ad26.COV2.S at low or high dose, single or two shots; 5 received placebo; per-sample allocation not given. Each sample was drawn 63 days after the first injection (of vaccine or placebo). The vaccine antigen was prefusion-stabilized Wuhan SARS-CoV-2 spike. The CDR3 length is 16 residues. Germline CDR1 and CDR2: LNHDA and SQIVND (reference sequence). With 4 bases clipped from V and 6 bases from J, the junction kept 9 bases outside the gene matches. Here immunoSEQ multiplex PCR was the method, and the copy in TCRdb shows in-frame clones only, minus some. The sample carries some 270,000 clones, around nine tenths recorded once.

Material: peripheral blood, obtained in a trial of Ad26.COV2.S vaccine versus placebo. The V gene is TRBV19, the J gene TRBJ2-2; 9 bases align to TRBD1. The TCR was taken from a person between 18 and 59 years old who received the Ad26.COV2.S COVID-19 vaccine or a placebo. The CDR3 loop reads CASSSRDRVPSGELFF. For the CDR3, the DNA is TGTGCCAGTAGTAGCCGGGACAGGGTCCCCTCCGGGGAGCTGTTTTTT.